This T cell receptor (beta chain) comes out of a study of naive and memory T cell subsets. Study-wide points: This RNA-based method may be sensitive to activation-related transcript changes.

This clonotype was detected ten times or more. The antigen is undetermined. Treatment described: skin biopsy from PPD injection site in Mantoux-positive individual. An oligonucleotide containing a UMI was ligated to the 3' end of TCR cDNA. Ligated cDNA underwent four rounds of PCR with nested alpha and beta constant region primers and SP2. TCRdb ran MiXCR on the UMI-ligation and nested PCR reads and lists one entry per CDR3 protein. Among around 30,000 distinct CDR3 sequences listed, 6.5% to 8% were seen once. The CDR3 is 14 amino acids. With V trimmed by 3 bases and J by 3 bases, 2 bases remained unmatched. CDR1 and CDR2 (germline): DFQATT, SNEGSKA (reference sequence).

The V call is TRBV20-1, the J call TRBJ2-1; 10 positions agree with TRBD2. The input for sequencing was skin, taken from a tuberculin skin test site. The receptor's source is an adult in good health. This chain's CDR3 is CSASSGGYYNEQFF. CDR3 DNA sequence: TGCAGTGCTAGTAGCGGGGGGTACTACAATGAGCAGTTCTTC.